Presented here are 28 T cell receptor beta chains from one specimen sequenced in a study of siplizumab effects on memory and regulatory T cells. The data were produced by immunoSEQ multiplex PCR, yet TCRdb's version contains in-frame clones alone and is incomplete. Among roughly 50,000 clones, 87% were seen once, and the ten largest hold roughly 0.35%. The specimen was naive CD8+ T cells sorted from blood. Every receptor here comes from a human donor in good health.

The chain joins TRBV4-1 to TRBJ2-3; no reliable D call. Trimming stripped 4 bases from V and 0 bases from J, with 8 bases between. Germline CDR1 and CDR2: MGHRA and YSYEKL. This CDR3 spans 14 amino acids. The CDR3 region is CASSLTQSTDTQYF. CDR3 in DNA: TGCGCCAGCAGCCTAACACAAAGCACAGATACGCAGTATTTT.

The chain is built from TRBV7-5 and TRBJ1-2. TRBV7-5 is described as a pseudogene. The CDR3 loop spans 14 amino acids. CDR3 in amino acids: CARSLVSPWNGYTF. CDR3 nucleotide sequence: TGTGCCAGAAGCTTAGTTTCGCCGTGGAATGGCTACACCTTC.

The chain joins TRBV12-5 to TRBJ1-3; no firm D call. The CDR3 extends over 15 amino acids. The V end was cut by 0 bases, the J end by 0 bases, with 6 bases between. From germline, CDR1 is LGHNT and CDR2 FRNRAP. The CDR3 DNA follows: TGTGCTAGTGGTTTGGTACTTAGCTCTGGAAACACCATATATTTT. This encodes CASGLVLSSGNTIYF.

The V gene is TRBV27, the J gene TRBJ1-3, with D unclear. Germline CDR1 is MNHEY and CDR2 is SMNVEV (reference sequence). This CDR3 has 14 amino acids. V lost 5 bases and J lost 2, with 10 bases in between. Here the CDR3 reads CASSPRFPGNTIYF. The CDR3 bases are TGTGCCAGCAGTCCGAGGTTCCCTGGAAACACCATATATTTT.

This chain uses TRBV19 with TRBJ2-4, with D perhaps matching TRBD2 (5 bases). The CDR3 is made up of 15 amino acids. The germline CDR1 and CDR2 sequences are LNHDA and SQIVND (reference sequence). Trimming shortened V by 7 bases and J by 3 bases, and 16 bases separated the two germline ends. The CDR3 DNA sequence: TGTGCCAGTACCTTGCCGGGAAGTGGCAAAAACATTCAGTACTTC. Amino acids: CASTLPGSGKNIQYF.

The chain recombines TRBV15 with TRBJ2-5, with D perhaps matching TRBD2 (6 bases). The CDR3 has 15 amino acids. V gave up 5 bases and J gave up 2 bases, with 15 bases separating them. Germline V gene data show CDR1 as LNHNV and CDR2 as YYDKDF (reference sequence). CDR3 sequence (DNA): TGTGCCACCAGCTCTTTCCCCCGGGGGCAAGAGACCCAGTACTTC. Residues: CATSSFPRGQETQYF.

The chain recombines TRBV19 with TRBJ2-7; D is uncertain. This CDR3 spans 13 amino acids. Germline CDR1 reads LNHDA; CDR2 reads SQIVND (reference sequence). The V end was cut by 0 bases, the J end by 3 bases, with 6 bases between. The CDR3 spells CASSIERSYEQYF. Here the CDR3 DNA reads TGTGCCAGTAGTATAGAAAGGAGCTACGAGCAGTACTTC.

The chain joins TRBV2 to TRBJ1-2; D unclear. With 8 bases removed from V and 2 bases from J, the gap between germline ends came to 15 bases. Germline lookup yields CDR1 SNHLY and CDR2 FYNNEI. CDR3 size: 14 residues. The CDR3 DNA is TGTGCCAGCCCCCGGGGTTTAGGAAACTATGGCTACACCTTC. It specifies CASPRGLGNYGYTF.

This chain links TRBV5-6 with TRBJ1-1; tentatively, D is TRBD1 (6 bases). CDR1 is SGHDT, CDR2 YYEEEE, per germline. Trimming cost V 5 bases and J 2 bases, with 19 bases left between them. This CDR3 has 16 amino acids. The CDR3 DNA is TGTGCCAGCAGTTATCCCCCGGGACAATTAAACACTGAAGCTTTCTTT. As protein: CASSYPPGQLNTEAFF.

V gene TRBV27 combines with J gene TRBJ1-5; D not resolved. V dropped 6 bases and J dropped 1 base, with 10 bases sitting between them. CDR3 length equals 14 residues. Germline CDR1 is MNHEY and CDR2 is SMNVEV (reference sequence). In DNA form, the CDR3 reads TGTGCCAGCAGGGGCCTTGGCAGCAATCAGCCCCAGCATTTT. Translating gives CASRGLGSNQPQHF.

This chain uses TRBV19 with TRBJ2-2, with D maybe TRBD2 (5 bases). Germline V gives CDR1 LNHDA, CDR2 SQIVND (reference sequence). Trimming shortened V by 4 bases and J by 5 bases, and 14 bases separated the two germline ends. The CDR3 covers 15 residues. DNA of the CDR3: TGTGCCAGTAGTAAGAGGGCCTTAGAGACCGGGGAGCTGTTTTTT. This sequence encodes CASSKRALETGELFF.

The V call is TRBV5-8, the J call TRBJ2-1; D is perhaps TRBD2 (6 bases). CDR3 size: 12 residues. The ends were cut back, 5 bases at V and 7 bases at J, with 10 bases in the middle. Per the germline V gene, CDR1 is SGHTS and CDR2 is YDEGEE. CDR3 in amino acids: CASRKRGNEQFF. The CDR3 nucleotides read TGTGCCAGCAGAAAACGGGGGAATGAGCAGTTCTTC.

This clone has more than one count but fewer than ten. The genes are TRBV7-9 and TRBJ1-3; D is unclear. The CDR3 length is 14 residues. The germline gives CDR1 SEHNR, CDR2 FQNEAQ (reference sequence). Trimming shortened V by 5 bases and J by 0 bases, and 8 bases separated the two germline ends. CDR3 DNA sequence: TGTGCCAGCAGCCCGACGGGCTCTGGAAACACCATATATTTT. Amino acids: CASSPTGSGNTIYF. Combining the CDR3 with reference TRBV7-9 and TRBJ1-3 gives the whole variable domain DTGVSQNPRHKITKRGQNVTFRCDPISEHNRLYWYRQTLGQGPEFLTYFQNEAQLEKSRLLSDRFSAERPKGSFSTLEIQRTEQGDSAMYLCASSPTGSGNTIYFGEGSWLTVV.

This clone has only one observation. DNA of the CDR3: TGTGCCAGCAGTTTAACCCGGACATGGGGGTTGAACACTGAAGCTTTCTTT. It specifies CASSLTRTWGLNTEAFF. The chain links TRBV27 to TRBJ1-1, with D perhaps matching TRBD1 (5 bases). This CDR3 contains 17 residues. Looked up from germline, CDR1 is MNHEY and CDR2 is SMNVEV (reference sequence). The V end lost 2 bases, the J end lost 0 bases, and 16 bases lay between the germline ends.

The V call is TRBV6-5, the J call TRBJ2-7, with 11 bases matching TRBD1. Germline V CDR1 and CDR2: MNHEY, SVGAGI. The V segment lost 3 bases and the J segment 5 bases; nucleotides outside the gene matches: 3. CDR3 length: 14 residues. The DNA for the CDR3 is TGTGCCAGCAGTTATGGGACAGGGGGAAACGAGCAGTACTTC. Translated: CASSYGTGGNEQYF.

This clone has a single count. The genes are TRBV27 and TRBJ2-1, with D perhaps matching TRBD1 (5 bases). With 4 bases removed from V and 7 bases from J, the gap between germline ends came to 8 bases. CDR3 length equals 12 residues. Germline V lookup: CDR1 MNHEY, CDR2 SMNVEV (reference sequence). The CDR3 reads CASSSTGNEQFF. CDR3 nucleotide sequence: TGTGCCAGCAGTTCTACAGGAAATGAGCAGTTCTTC.

The V call is TRBV7-8, the J call TRBJ2-7; 7 bases are shared with TRBD1. V dropped 0 bases and J dropped 5; count of bases not matched to a gene: 7. The length of the CDR3 is 15 residues. The germline CDR1 and CDR2 sequences are SGHVS and FQNEAQ. The CDR3 nucleotides are TGTGCCAGCAGCTTAGCGCCAGGGGGTGCGGACGAGCAGTACTTC. Protein product: CASSLAPGGADEQYF.

The chain combines TRBV19 with TRBJ1-5, with D possibly being TRBD1 (5 bases). The V end was cut by 3 bases, the J end by 7 bases, with 16 bases between. Looked up from germline, CDR1 is LNHDA and CDR2 is SQIVND (reference sequence). This CDR3 is 15 amino acids long. The CDR3 nucleotides are TGTGCCAGTAGTATGGGACCCCTGGGGATCCAGCCCCAGCATTTT. Protein: CASSMGPLGIQPQHF.

V is TRBV13 and J is TRBJ1-1; D is unclear. CDR3 length: 15 amino acids. V was pared by 5 bases and J by 1 base, with 14 bases between. Germline CDR1 PRHDT, CDR2 FYEKMQ (reference sequence). The CDR3 protein is CASSSRGGWNTEAFF. The CDR3 DNA reads as TGTGCCAGCAGCAGCAGAGGCGGGTGGAACACTGAAGCTTTCTTT.

V and J are TRBV2 and TRBJ1-1; D might be TRBD1 (6 bases). The V gene lost 3 bases and the J gene lost 1 base, with 12 bases spanning the gap. The germline gives CDR1 SNHLY, CDR2 FYNNEI. This CDR3 has 15 residues. The CDR3 DNA sequence: TGTGCCAGCAGTGAGCTGACAGGTGGGAACACTGAAGCTTTCTTT. It is translated as CASSELTGGNTEAFF.

The chain's CDR3 is CASSLEFEVGLSSGANVLTF. CDR3 in DNA: TGTGCCAGCAGCTTAGAGTTCGAGGTAGGGCTCAGCTCTGGGGCCAACGTCCTGACTTTC. The rearrangement uses TRBV11-2 and TRBJ2-6; D gene ambiguous. Germline values: CDR1 SGHAT, CDR2 FQNNGV. Trimming cost V 0 bases and J 0 bases, with 18 bases left between them. The CDR3 has 20 residues.

This sequence joins TRBV4-1 and TRBJ2-7, with TRBD2 identical over 9 bases. V dropped 0 bases and J dropped 4; count of bases not matched to a gene: 10. CDR1 and CDR2 from the germline V gene are MGHRA and YSYEKL. This CDR3 has 17 residues. The CDR3 bases are TGCGCCAGCAGCCAAGATCTTCTTGCGGGAGGGCGGTACGAGCAGTACTTC. It specifies CASSQDLLAGGRYEQYF.

This chain links TRBV6-5 with TRBJ2-5; possibly TRBD1 for D (6 bases). CDR3 length equals 14 residues. Germline values: CDR1 MNHEY, CDR2 SVGAGI. V was shortened by 2 bases and J by 5 bases, with 12 bases between the two germline ends. CDR3 sequence reads: CASSYPGDGETQYF. The CDR3 DNA follows: TGTGCCAGCAGTTACCCAGGGGACGGGGAGACCCAGTACTTC.

The chain is built from TRBV29-1 and TRBJ2-7; 10 positions match TRBD1. This CDR3 region has 13 residues. Germline CDR1 reads SQVTM; CDR2 reads ANQGSEA. The V gene end was trimmed by 6 bases and the J gene end by 5 bases; junction bases not matched to a gene: 7. This CDR3 is CSVPRTGGHEQYF. For the CDR3, the DNA is TGCAGCGTCCCGCGGACAGGGGGGCACGAGCAGTACTTC.

V is TRBV4-2 and J is TRBJ2-7; 10 bases align to TRBD2. The CDR3 loop spans 16 amino acids. Germline CDR1 LGHNA, CDR2 YNFKEQ. After removal of 0 bases from V and 5 bases from J, the junction contained 7 bases not matched to a gene. CDR3 coding DNA: TGTGCCAGCAGCCAAGATCCGGGACTAGCGCAGCACGAGCAGTACTTC. As protein: CASSQDPGLAQHEQYF.

The CDR3 region is CATSRQVSSYEQYF. The CDR3, as DNA: TGTGCCACCAGCAGACAGGTCAGCTCCTACGAGCAGTACTTC. The gene calls are TRBV15 and TRBJ2-7; D remains ambiguous. The CDR3 consists of 14 residues. Germline assignment: CDR1 LNHNV and CDR2 YYDKDF (reference sequence). Trimming took off 2 bases at V and 0 bases at J, with 8 bases between the two ends.

The chain couples TRBV19 to TRBJ1-1; D is unresolved. Per germline, CDR1 LNHDA and CDR2 SQIVND (reference sequence). The CDR3 extends over 13 amino acids. V lost 4 bases to trimming and J lost 0 bases, with 6 bases between them. The CDR3 DNA follows: TGTGCCAGTAGTAGCACAGTGAACACTGAAGCTTTCTTT. Translated: CASSSTVNTEAFF.

The rearrangement uses TRBV10-1 and TRBJ2-7; a possible D gene is TRBD1 (5 bases). V dropped 4 bases and J dropped 1 base, with 8 bases sitting between them. The CDR3 runs 13 residues. Per the germline V gene, CDR1 is WNHNN and CDR2 is SYGVQD (reference sequence). The CDR3 region is CASSVGVSYEQYF. CDR3 bases: TGCGCCAGCAGTGTAGGGGTTTCCTACGAGCAGTACTTC.